This T cell receptor (beta chain) was sequenced in a study of siplizumab effects on memory and regulatory T cells. With respect to this clone: Its antigen is not identified.

Deletions cut 6 bases from V and 4 bases from J, with 12 bases between. The germline V gene encodes CDR1 MNHEY and CDR2 SVGAGI. CDR3 length: 13 amino acids. Study results and caveats: Memory T cells appeared less diverse than naive cells, which seemed to contribute substantially to alloresponse. The mean Treg-derived percentage of mappable alloreactive CD4+ clones was 55% to 75% with siplizumab compared with about 28% in controls. Proliferating Tregs' suppressive function in siplizumab cultures went unconfirmed. Poor capture below about 10^-5 frequency left most alloreactive clones unmapped to unstimulated subsets.

TCRdb's copy holds only in-frame clones and misses some; the assay was immunoSEQ multiplex PCR. The sample has about 100,000 clones, 80% to 95% seen once. The chain couples TRBV6-5 to TRBJ1-2; D not resolved. This clonotype originated in a human donor in good health. Source material: non-Treg CD4+ T cells sorted from blood. CDR3 nucleotides: TGTGCCAGCAGGGGCACGTCCCTCTATGGCTACACCTTC. Protein: CASRGTSLYGYTF.